The text below deals with one TCR beta chain. The antigen is unknown. The CDR3 has 16 amino acids. Germline V gives CDR1 SGHDT, CDR2 YYEEEE. V lost 4 bases to trimming and J lost 3 bases; unmatched junction nucleotides: 9. This sample was taken from a study of cytomegalovirus exposure and HLA in healthy donors. Broader study findings: A previous analysis found most TCR beta V segments productive roughly 87% or roughly 30% of the time.

The PCR was carried out with 60 Vbeta primers and 13 Jbeta primers. Sequencing was performed with immunoSEQ multiplex PCR; in TCRdb, only in-frame clones are kept and a portion is missing. There are 100,000 to 150,000 clones in the sample; roughly 85% occur only once, and roughly 4% lies in the top ten. Sequencing was done on a sample of PBMCs. The rearrangement uses TRBV5-6 and TRBJ2-7, with 11 nucleotides matching TRBD1. This sequence originates from a woman aged 40 to 49 in good health and CMV-seropositive. The CDR3 region has the DNA TGTGCCAGCAGCACCGGGACAGGGGGTTCCGTCTACGAGCAGTACTTC. Translated: CASSTGTGGSVYEQYF.